The T cell receptor beta chain under discussion was sequenced for a study of graft-versus-host responses after intestinal transplantation. Germline assignment: CDR1 SGHRS and CDR2 YFSETQ. The CDR3 spans 15 residues. V was pared by 3 bases and J by 5 bases, with 17 bases between. As concerns this clone: Its antigen is currently unknown.

TCRdb keeps only in-frame clones here, not all; method: immunoSEQ multiplex PCR. The data contain tens of thousands of clones, roughly nine tenths of them singletons. V is TRBV5-1 and J is TRBJ2-5, with a possible D match to TRBD2 (5 bases). The sample in question was unstimulated CD4+ T cells sorted from spleen or lymph node cells, obtained before transplant. The TCR originated in a human donor who was the organ donor for an intestinal transplant. The CDR3 protein is CASSSTRGSGETQYF. DNA of the CDR3: TGCGCCAGCAGCTCCACGAGAGGGAGTGGGGAGACCCAGTACTTC.